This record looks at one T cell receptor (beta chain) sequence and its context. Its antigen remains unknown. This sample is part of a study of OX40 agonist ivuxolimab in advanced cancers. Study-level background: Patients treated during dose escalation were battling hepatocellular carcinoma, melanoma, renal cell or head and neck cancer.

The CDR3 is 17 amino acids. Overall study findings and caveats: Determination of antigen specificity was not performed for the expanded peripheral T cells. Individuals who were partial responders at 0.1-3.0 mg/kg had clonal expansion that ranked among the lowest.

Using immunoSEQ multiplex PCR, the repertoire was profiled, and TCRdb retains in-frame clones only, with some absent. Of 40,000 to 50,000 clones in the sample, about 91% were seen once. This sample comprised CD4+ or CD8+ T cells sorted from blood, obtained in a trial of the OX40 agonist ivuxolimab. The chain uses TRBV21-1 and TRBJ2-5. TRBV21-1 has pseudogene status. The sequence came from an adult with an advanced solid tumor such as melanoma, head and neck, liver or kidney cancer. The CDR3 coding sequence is TGTGCCAGCAGCGGCCCCCGGGACCCCAGATCGACGGAGGCCCAGTACTTC. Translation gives CASSGPRDPRSTEAQYF.